This T cell receptor (beta chain) was observed in a study of OX40 agonist ivuxolimab in advanced cancers. Germline V gives CDR1 SGHRS, CDR2 YFSETQ. The CDR3 runs to 15 residues. Trimming shortened V by 3 bases and J by 4 bases, and 16 bases separated the two germline ends. Some clones are missing from TCRdb's copy, which holds only in-frame ones; the method was immunoSEQ multiplex PCR. The repertoire holds around 99,000 clones, around 93% seen once, with approximately 1.1% in the top ten. V is TRBV5-1 and J is TRBJ2-5; the D gene is possibly TRBD1 (5 bases). This receptor was obtained from an adult with an advanced solid tumor such as melanoma, head and neck, liver or kidney cancer. Sequenced material: CD4+ or CD8+ T cells sorted from blood, taken in a trial of the OX40 agonist ivuxolimab. CDR3 in amino acids: CASSSRGGALETQYF. The CDR3 coding sequence is TGCGCCAGCAGCTCAAGGGGTGGGGCTTTAGAGACCCAGTACTTC. Filled out from reference TRBV5-1 and TRBJ2-5, the complete variable domain reads KAGVTQTPRYLIKTRGQQVTLSCSPISGHRSVSWYQQTPGQGLQFLFEYFSETQRNKGNFPGRFSGRQFSNSRSEMNVSTLELGDSALYLCASSSRGGALETQYFGPGTRLLVL.